Shown below are 28 T cell receptor beta chains from a single sample sequenced in a study of CD8+CD57+ T cells in acquired aplastic anemia. Profiling of TCR beta VDJ combinations and CDR3 sequences used genomic DNA as template. TCRdb processed the reads anew with MiXCR; each CDR3 protein has one entry. Of some 140,000 distinct CDR3 sequences listed, 41% were seen once; the top ten hold over 6.5%. Sequenced material: sorted CD4+, CD8+, or CD8+CD57+ T cells (not recorded which) from PBMCs. Receptor source: a human donor in good health, serving as a control.

This clonotype occurred many times. V usage is TRBV7-8 and J usage is TRBJ2-7; D possibly corresponds to TRBD2 (6 bases). Germline V gene data show CDR1 as SGHVS and CDR2 as FQNEAQ. This CDR3 has 15 amino acids. V was trimmed by 5 bases and J by 2 bases, leaving 16 bases between them. CDR3 DNA: TGTGCCAGCAGCGCCCGGGCTAGCGCCACCTACGAGCAGTACTTC. As protein: CASSARASATYEQYF.

This clonotype has at least ten counts. The genes are TRBV12-3 or TRBV12-4 and TRBJ1-1; TRBD1 is a possible D gene (5 bases). The CDR3 has 15 residues. Trimming left V 7 bases short and J 5 bases short, with 20 bases between. The CDR3 loop is CASTPDKWFGTEAFF. The CDR3 DNA is TGTGCCAGCACCCCGGACAAATGGTTTGGGACTGAAGCTTTCTTT.

This clonotype was observed many times. The chain is built from TRBV5-1 and TRBJ1-1, with TRBD1 as a possible D gene (6 bases). Trimming pared 5 bases from V and 4 bases from J, leaving 18 bases between. CDR3 length: 15 amino acids. Germline V gives CDR1 SGHRS, CDR2 YFSETQ. The CDR3 loop reads CASRQSEGGGTEAFF. CDR3 bases: TGCGCCAGCAGACAAAGCGAGGGGGGTGGCACTGAAGCTTTCTTT.

This clonotype was seen at least ten times. An end of the junction does not agree with germline; a read error may underlie this. The chain couples TRBV9 to TRBJ2-7; TRBD2 might be the D (5 bases). The CDR3 is 14 residues long. The germline V gene has CDR1 SGDLS and CDR2 YYNGEE. In DNA, the CDR3 is TGTGCCAGCAGCGGAGAGGGCCCCTCCAACGAGCAGTACTTC. Protein product: CASSGEGPSNEQYF.

This clonotype has at least ten counts. CDR3: CASTKEDRAHGYTF. In DNA, the CDR3 is TGTGCCAGCACCAAAGAGGACAGGGCCCATGGCTACACCTTC. This chain links TRBV6-1 with TRBJ1-2; 8 nucleotides agree with TRBD1. The V gene's germline CDR1 is MNHNS and CDR2 SASEGT. The CDR3 is 14 amino acids. V shed 7 bases and J 6 bases; nucleotides not matched to a gene: 10.

This chain links TRBV19 with TRBJ2-3; possibly TRBD1 for D (5 bases). Trimming took off 7 bases at V and 0 bases at J, with 14 bases between the two ends. CDR1 and CDR2 (germline): LNHDA, SQIVND (reference sequence). CDR3 size: 15 residues. The CDR3: CASTLGVLSTDTQYF. Here the CDR3 DNA reads TGTGCCAGTACTCTAGGGGTACTTAGCACAGATACGCAGTATTTT.

There are a few counts of this clonotype. The chain uses TRBV3-1 and TRBJ1-3; unclear D gene. V lost 1 base to trimming and J lost 2 bases, with 15 bases between them. The V gene's germline CDR1 is LGHDT and CDR2 YNNKEL (reference sequence). The CDR3 contains 17 residues. CDR3: CASSQGRHRSTGNTIYF. In DNA form, the CDR3 reads TGTGCCAGCAGCCAAGGTAGACATCGGTCTACTGGAAACACCATATATTTT.

This clonotype was seen at least ten times. The CDR3 is CASSYTGTNNEQFF. CDR3 coding DNA: TGTGCCAGCAGTTACACCGGGACTAACAATGAGCAGTTCTTC. The chain uses TRBV12-3 or TRBV12-4 and TRBJ2-1; TRBD2 matches at 7 bases. V was clipped by 4 bases and J by 5 bases; unmatched bases: 5. This CDR3 contains 14 residues.

The chain couples TRBV7-9 to TRBJ2-7, with a possible D match to TRBD1 (6 bases). This CDR3 is 14 amino acids long. CDR1 and CDR2 (germline): SEHNR, FQNEAQ (reference sequence). Trimming removed 8 bases from V and 7 bases from J, with 21 bases in between. The CDR3 DNA sequence: TGTGCCAGCGGTGGAGGACGGGACACCCTAGAGCAGTACTTC. This gives the protein CASGGGRDTLEQYF.

CDR3 sequence reads: CASSFDRVGYTF. DNA for the CDR3: TGTGCCAGCAGTTTCGACAGGGTTGGCTACACCTTC. The rearrangement uses TRBV6-5 and TRBJ1-2; 7 bases match TRBD1. V was clipped by 4 bases and J by 7 bases; unmatched bases: 3. The CDR3 is 12 amino acids. Germline assignment: CDR1 MNHEY and CDR2 SVGAGI.

This clonotype has more than one count but fewer than ten. The V gene is TRBV19, the J gene TRBJ1-5; unclear D gene. The germline CDR1 and CDR2 sequences are LNHDA and SQIVND (reference sequence). The V end was cut by 9 bases, the J end by 6 bases, with 15 bases between. The length of the CDR3 is 13 residues. CDR3 region: CASRTEIGQPQHF. The CDR3 DNA reads as TGTGCCAGCCGAACGGAAATCGGTCAGCCCCAGCATTTT.

J is TRBJ2-3 and V is TRBV5-5; no clear D gene. There are 14 residues in the CDR3. From germline, CDR1 is SGHKS and CDR2 YYEKEE (reference sequence). Trimming removed 1 base at V and 0 bases at J, with 6 bases between. The CDR3 spells CASSLMPSTDTQYF. The CDR3 nucleotides read TGTGCCAGCAGCTTGATGCCGAGCACAGATACGCAGTATTTT.

The V call is TRBV6-1, the J call TRBJ1-2; a possible D gene is TRBD1 (6 bases). V dropped 9 bases and J dropped 6 bases, with 11 bases sitting between them. This CDR3 contains 11 residues. Germline V gene sequence: CDR1 MNHNS, CDR2 SASEGT. Here the CDR3 DNA reads TGTGCCAGTTCCGGACAGAATGGCTACACCTTC. This sequence encodes CASSGQNGYTF.

CDR3: CASSLVTGAEAYEQYF. As DNA, the CDR3 is TGTGCCAGCAGCTTAGTGACAGGGGCTGAAGCCTACGAGCAGTACTTC. J is TRBJ2-7 and V is TRBV7-6; 8 bases align to TRBD1. The CDR3 runs to 16 residues. The V and J ends lost 1 base and 2 bases, in that order; junction bases with no gene match: 7. CDR1 is SGHVS and CDR2 is FNYEAQ in the germline V gene.

The table lists this clonotype with many counts. V gene TRBV24-1 combines with J gene TRBJ1-1; possibly TRBD1 for D (5 bases). The CDR3 runs 15 residues. Germline CDR1 and CDR2: KGHDR and SFDVKD. Between the trimmed V and J ends, which lost 2 bases and 6 bases, there was a span of 15 bases. The CDR3 here is CATSDSGTGRAEAFF. The CDR3 bases are TGTGCCACCAGTGATTCGGGGACGGGGCGGGCTGAAGCTTTCTTT.

This clonotype was counted many times. The J gene is TRBJ2-7, the V gene TRBV20-1; D perhaps matches TRBD2 (5 bases). This CDR3 comprises 15 residues. Between the trimmed V and J ends, which lost 4 bases and 0 bases, there was a span of 16 bases. Germline V lookup: CDR1 DFQATT, CDR2 SNEGSKA (reference sequence). The CDR3 DNA reads as TGCAGTGCTACTCCGTTGCGGAGCGGCTCCTACGAGCAGTACTTC. Residues: CSATPLRSGSYEQYF.

This clonotype ranks as medium-sized. The chain joins TRBV24-1 to TRBJ2-7, with TRBD1 matching 7 bases. With 3 bases clipped from V and 4 bases from J, the junction kept 5 bases outside the gene matches. Germline CDR1 reads KGHDR; CDR2 reads SFDVKD. The CDR3 has 14 residues. DNA of the CDR3: TGTGCCACCAGTGATCCTTCGACAGGGTACGAGCAGTACTTC. Residues: CATSDPSTGYEQYF.

The sample holds a few counts of this clonotype. The CDR3 protein is CASSRGRGGGNTIYF. DNA for the CDR3: TGTGCCAGCAGCAGGGGGCGAGGTGGGGGAAACACCATATATTTT. V is TRBV6-1 and J is TRBJ1-3; TRBD1 matches 8 bases. V was clipped by 6 bases and J by 4 bases; unmatched bases: 8. CDR1 and CDR2 (germline): MNHNS, SASEGT. This CDR3 has 15 residues.

The chain joins TRBV14 to TRBJ1-1; D call uncertain. Trimming took 6 bases from V and 3 from J, leaving 8 bases between them. This CDR3 contains 12 residues. Per germline, CDR1 SGHDN and CDR2 FVKESK. CDR3 protein: CASSIEYTEAFF. CDR3 nucleotides: TGTGCCAGCAGTATTGAGTACACTGAAGCTTTCTTT.

In its sample, this clonotype was seen many times. In nucleotides, the CDR3 is TGTGCCAGCAGCTTCTGGACAGGCCCGCACTATGGCTACACCTTC. Translation gives CASSFWTGPHYGYTF. The V call is TRBV5-5, the J call TRBJ1-2, with 7 bases aligning to TRBD1. This CDR3 contains 15 residues. Trimming at V came to 2 bases and at J to 3 bases, leaving 7 bases not matched to a gene. The germline CDR1 and CDR2 sequences are SGHKS and YYEKEE (reference sequence).

This clonotype was counted many times. The chain couples TRBV7-9 to TRBJ2-7; 8 bases map to TRBD1. CDR1 and CDR2 from the germline V gene are SEHNR and FQNEAQ (reference sequence). V gave up 3 bases and J gave up 3 bases; unmatched junction bases: 1. The length of the CDR3 is 13 residues. The CDR3 loop is CASSFGTGYEQYF. The CDR3 region has the DNA TGTGCCAGCAGCTTTGGGACAGGCTACGAGCAGTACTTC.

As concerns this clonotype: A much bigger clone sits one base away, suggesting this may be a read error. CDR3 in DNA: TGTGCCAGCAGTTTACGAGGGACAGATGGCTACACCTTC. Translating it yields CASSLRGTDGYTF. The J gene is TRBJ1-2, the V gene TRBV27; TRBD1 aligns across 7 bases. CDR3 length equals 13 residues. CDR1 and CDR2 (germline): MNHEY, SMNVEV (reference sequence). V was pared by 2 bases and J by 6 bases, with 3 bases of the junction left unmatched.

On this clonotype itself: This may stem from a read error, because a much larger clone lies one nucleotide away. The chain carries TRBV11-1 and TRBJ2-1; D not resolved. Germline V gene data show CDR1 as SGHAT and CDR2 as FQDESV (reference sequence). With 3 bases removed from V and 5 bases from J, the gap between germline ends came to 14 bases. The CDR3 has 15 residues. CDR3 nucleotides: TGTGCCAGCAGCTTGCTTGGTGGCGGCAACAATGAGCAGTTCTTC. This translates into CASSLLGGGNNEQFF. Drawing the rest from reference TRBV11-1 and TRBJ2-1, the complete variable domain is EAEVAQSPRYKITEKSQAVAFWCDPISGHATLYWYRQILGQGPELLVQFQDESVVDDSQLPKDRFSAERLKGVDSTLKIQPAELGDSAMYLCASSLLGGGNNEQFFGPGTRLTVL.

The J gene is TRBJ2-2, the V gene TRBV6-1; the match to TRBD1 covers 8 bases. The CDR3 covers 17 residues. Trimming cost V 7 bases and J 5 bases; bases outside gene matches: 15. Germline V lookup: CDR1 MNHNS, CDR2 SASEGT. The CDR3: CASKKPRPGGATGELFF. In DNA, the CDR3 is TGTGCCAGCAAGAAGCCCCGACCAGGGGGCGCAACCGGGGAGCTGTTTTTT.

The chain joins TRBV12-5 to TRBJ1-1; TRBD1 matches at 10 bases. The CDR3 has 15 amino acids. Germline-derived CDR1 and CDR2 are LGHNT and FRNRAP. The trim removed 6 bases at V and 1 base at J, leaving 5 bases unmatched. CDR3 in amino acids: CASGPDRGRNTEAFF. The CDR3 region has the DNA TGTGCTAGTGGCCCCGACAGGGGGCGGAACACTGAAGCTTTCTTT.

This clonotype has ten or more counts. The CDR3 DNA follows: TGTGCCAGCGGCCGGGACGGTGCTAACTATGGCTACACCTTC. As protein: CASGRDGANYGYTF. The chain is built from TRBV27 and TRBJ1-2, with D possibly matching TRBD1 (5 bases). The CDR3 spans 14 residues. The V gene lost 8 bases and the J gene lost 0 bases, with 13 bases spanning the gap. CDR1 is MNHEY, CDR2 SMNVEV, per germline (reference sequence).

The chain links TRBV6-1 to TRBJ2-1, with a possible D match to TRBD2 (7 bases). The germline gives CDR1 MNHNS, CDR2 SASEGT. The CDR3 has 15 residues. The germline V and J ends were trimmed by 4 bases and 2 bases, with 12 bases remaining between them. CDR3 protein: CASSGRGGAYNEQFF. DNA for the CDR3: TGTGCCAGCAGTGGGAGGGGGGGGGCCTACAATGAGCAGTTCTTC.

V gene TRBV5-1 combines with J gene TRBJ2-5; D unresolved. Germline V CDR1 and CDR2: SGHRS, YFSETQ. The CDR3 loop spans 14 amino acids. V was trimmed by 4 bases and J by 5 bases, leaving 15 bases between them. The CDR3 spells CASSVERSGETQYF. The CDR3 region has the DNA TGCGCCAGCAGCGTAGAACGGTCCGGTGAGACCCAGTACTTC.